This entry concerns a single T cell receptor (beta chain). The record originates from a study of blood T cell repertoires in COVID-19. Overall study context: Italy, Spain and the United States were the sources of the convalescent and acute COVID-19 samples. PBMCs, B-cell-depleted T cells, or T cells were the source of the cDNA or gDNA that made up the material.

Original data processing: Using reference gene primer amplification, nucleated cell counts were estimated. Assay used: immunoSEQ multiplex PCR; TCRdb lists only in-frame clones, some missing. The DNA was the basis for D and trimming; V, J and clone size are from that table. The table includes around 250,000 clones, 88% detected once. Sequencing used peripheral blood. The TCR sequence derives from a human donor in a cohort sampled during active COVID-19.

CDR3 protein: CASSSDRQRGYTF. CDR3 nucleotide sequence: TGTGCCAGCAGTTCGGACAGGCAGCGTGGCTACACCTTC. V usage is TRBV12-3 or TRBV12-4 and J usage is TRBJ1-2, with 7 bases aligning to TRBD1. Trimming took 4 bases from V and 7 from J; bases not matched to a gene: 6. The CDR3 sequence is 13 residues long.